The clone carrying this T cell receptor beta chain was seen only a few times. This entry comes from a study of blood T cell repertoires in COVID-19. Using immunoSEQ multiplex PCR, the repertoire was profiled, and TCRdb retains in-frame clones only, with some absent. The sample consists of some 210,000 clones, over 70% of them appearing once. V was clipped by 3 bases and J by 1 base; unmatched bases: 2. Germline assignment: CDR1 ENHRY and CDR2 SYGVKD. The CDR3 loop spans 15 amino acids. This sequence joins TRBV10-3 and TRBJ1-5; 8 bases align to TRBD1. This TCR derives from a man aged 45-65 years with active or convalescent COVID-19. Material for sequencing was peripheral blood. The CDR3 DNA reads TGTGCCATCAGTGAAGGACAGGGAAGCAATCAGCCCCAGCATTTT. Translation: CAISEGQGSNQPQHF.